This TCR beta chain was identified in a study of STAT3 mutations in large granular lymphocyte leukemia. Study-wide findings and caveats: Clonal expansion was inferred from samples taken at other timepoints. Variable sampling intervals and differing treatment regimens complicated linking therapy response to TCR clonal burden changes. At least one immunodominant TCR beta clonotype appeared in every T-cell large granular lymphocyte leukemia patient. Persisting codominant clonotypes may have hidden a small pathogenic clone.

Repertoires were generated with immunoSEQ multiplex PCR, while TCRdb's copy carries only in-frame clones and drops some. This repertoire shows roughly 40,000 clones, more than 70% found once; its top ten account for about 0.46%. About this clone: Its matching antigen is unknown.

The sequence derives from a human donor with T large granular lymphocyte leukemia. Some clones in this sample may be carry-over from other donors' samples. The material sequenced was PBMCs.

CDR3 sequence (DNA): TGTGCCAGCACCCCGGGGGGGAGCACTGAAGCTTTCTTT. It encodes CASTPGGSTEAFF. This sequence joins TRBV7-9 and TRBJ1-1; a weak D match, TRBD1 (5 bases). Trimming shortened V by 7 bases and J by 4 bases, and 13 bases separated the two germline ends. The CDR3 loop spans 13 amino acids. Germline CDR1 reads SEHNR; CDR2 reads FQNEAQ (reference sequence).